This T cell receptor beta chain was sequenced during a study of blood T cell repertoires in COVID-19. The overall study: Samples representing acute and convalescent COVID-19 were sourced from the United States, Italy and Spain. PBMCs, B-cell-depleted T cells, or T cells provided the cDNA or gDNA that made up the material.

The table came from immunoSEQ multiplex PCR; TCRdb's copy has only in-frame clones and leaves some out. In the table there are 200,000 to 250,000 clones, about 87% of which are singletons. Participant ages covered about 18 to 89 years across 20 to 25 US areas. Clinical histories supplied by participants themselves formed the basis of cohort assignment. This clone was counted a single time. The receptor comes from a woman aged 25-40 years who had been exposed to COVID-19. The material sequenced was PBMCs or T cells enriched from blood (not recorded which).

DNA of the CDR3: TGTGCCTGGAGCCCGACTAGCGGGGCACTTCCCTACGAGCAGTACTTC. The encoded protein is CAWSPTSGALPYEQYF. The chain links TRBV30 to TRBJ2-7; the match to TRBD2 covers 11 bases. CDR1 GTSNPN and CDR2 SVGIG come from the germline V gene (reference sequence). This CDR3 is 16 amino acids long. V gave up 3 bases and J gave up 2 bases; unmatched junction bases: 9.